The sequence of this T cell receptor (beta chain) was determined in a study of blood T cell repertoires in COVID-19. Study-wide background: Collection of acute and convalescent COVID-19 samples took place in the United States, Italy and Spain.

CDR1 MNHEY and CDR2 SVGAGI come from the germline V gene. CDR3 length equals 16 residues. Losses at the gene ends were 2 bases for V and 12 bases for J; bases not matched to a gene: 17. This clone was found a few times. Only in-frame clones appear in the TCRdb table, and some are missing; sequencing was by immunoSEQ multiplex PCR. In the table there are some 89,000 clones, about nine tenths of which are singletons. Sequenced sample: peripheral blood. This clonotype was sampled from a man over 45 with acute or convalescent COVID-19. V usage is TRBV6-5 and J usage is TRBJ1-1; TRBD1 agrees at 8 bases. For the CDR3, the DNA is TGTGCCAGCAGTTACGGGCAGGGGGCAGGTATCAAGTCCTCTTTCTTT. The encoded protein is CASSYGQGAGIKSSFF.